This T cell receptor beta chain was observed in a study of cytomegalovirus exposure and HLA in healthy donors. CDR1 SGHRS and CDR2 YFSETQ come from the germline V gene. The V end was cut by 0 bases, the J end by 4 bases, with 5 bases between. The CDR3 totals 13 residues. The primer mix had 60 Vbeta and 13 Jbeta primers. Here immunoSEQ multiplex PCR was the method, and the copy in TCRdb shows in-frame clones only, minus some. This sample carries about 170,000 clones, under 85% of them seen once, and the ten largest clones take roughly 2.5%. The sequence came from a human donor in good health. Specimen: PBMCs. V usage is TRBV5-1 and J usage is TRBJ1-5; D is unresolved. This chain's CDR3 is CASSLDSNQPQHF. CDR3 DNA: TGCGCCAGCAGCTTGGATAGTAATCAGCCCCAGCATTTT.